This T cell receptor (beta chain) derives from a study of tumor-infiltrating lymphocytes in primary liver carcinoma. Study conclusions and caveats: Bulk unsorted samples prevented comparison of CD4+ and CD8+ repertoires.

About this clonotype itself: Its antigen is unknown. A junction end diverges from the germline sequence, so it may reflect a read error.

Blood RNA originated from unsorted whole blood, with germline DNA additionally extracted. Before the surgical procedure, four milliliters of peripheral blood were collected. Reverse transcription of approximately 520 ng total RNA with a constant-region primer produced TCR beta cDNA. Investigators got TCR beta libraries out of three nested multiplex PCR rounds, done with slightly modified ARM-PCR. A C-beta reverse primer was combined with TRBV1-TRBV30 forward primers in the first two PCR rounds, and each round had around 11 cycles. TCRdb recomputed calls from the multiplex PCR reads with MiXCR, one row per CDR3 protein. The sample lists 310,000 or so distinct CDR3 sequences, approximately 65% occurring once. The CDR3 contains 15 residues.

The specimen was peripheral blood. This TCR was recovered from a man between 35 and 55 years old with primary liver carcinoma and hepatitis B virus infection. The rearrangement joins TRBV12-3 or TRBV12-4 to TRBJ2-1, with 9 nucleotides matching TRBD2. CDR3 loop: CAGSLGGRGYNKQFF. Here the CDR3 DNA reads TGTGCCGGCAGTCTTGGCGGGAGGGGTTACAATAAGCAGTTCTTC.